The next 16 T cell receptor beta chains were all read from a single sample in a study of cytomegalovirus exposure and HLA in healthy donors. PCR involved 60 Vbeta and 13 Jbeta primers. Libraries were prepared by immunoSEQ multiplex PCR; TCRdb keeps only in-frame clonotypes and omits some of them. The table has about 200,000 clones, 65% to 90% seen once. Sequencing used PBMCs. The receptor source for this set is a woman between 50 and 59 years old in good health and CMV-seronegative.

The chain is built from TRBV14 and TRBJ2-1; 12 nucleotides agree with TRBD2. Trimming removed 2 bases from V and 7 bases from J; junction bases left unmatched: 6. The CDR3 consists of 16 residues. Germline CDR1 SGHDN, CDR2 FVKESK. CDR3 region: CASSQRGLAGGNEQFF. The CDR3 coding sequence is TGTGCCAGCAGCCAAAGGGGCCTAGCGGGAGGGAATGAGCAGTTCTTC. The full variable domain, its missing parts supplied by reference TRBV14 and TRBJ2-1, is EAGVTQFPSHSVIEKGQTVTLRCDPISGHDNLYWYRRVMGKEIKFLLHFVKESKQDESGMPNNRFLAERTGGTYSTLKVQPAELEDSGVYFCASSQRGLAGGNEQFFGPGTRLTVL.

The chain carries TRBV7-9 and TRBJ1-5; the D gene is possibly TRBD1 (5 bases). The germline gives CDR1 SEHNR, CDR2 FQNEAQ (reference sequence). V lost 3 bases, J lost 9 bases, and 12 bases lay in between. The CDR3 spans 13 residues. CDR3 nucleotides: TGTGCCAGCAGCTTGGGGGACTCTCGGCCCCAGCATTTT. Translated: CASSLGDSRPQHF.

The chain links TRBV7-9 to TRBJ2-5; D call uncertain. Germline loops: CDR1 SEHNR, CDR2 FQNEAQ (reference sequence). The CDR3 totals 13 residues. V was pared by 3 bases and J by 2 bases, with 7 bases between. The CDR3 sequence: CASSFYSQETQYF. The CDR3 coding sequence is TGTGCCAGCAGCTTTTATTCTCAAGAGACCCAGTACTTC. The full variable domain, with the rest looked up from reference TRBV7-9 and TRBJ2-5, is DTGVSQNPRHKITKRGQNVTFRCDPISEHNRLYWYRQTLGQGPEFLTYFQNEAQLEKSRLLSDRFSAERPKGSFSTLEIQRTEQGDSAMYLCASSFYSQETQYFGPGTRLLVL.

The chain joins TRBV5-1 to TRBJ1-1; the D is unclear. The V end was cut by 0 bases, the J end by 0 bases, with 6 bases between. Germline CDR1 SGHRS, CDR2 YFSETQ. The CDR3 loop spans 14 amino acids. The CDR3 nucleotides are TGCGCCAGCAGCTTGGGAGGGATGAACACTGAAGCTTTCTTT. This translates into CASSLGGMNTEAFF.

This chain links TRBV4-3 with TRBJ2-3, with D possibly matching TRBD1 (5 bases). The CDR3 is 15 residues long. V was cut by 4 bases and J by 3 bases, with 14 bases left in between. Germline-derived CDR1 and CDR2 are LGHNA and YSLEER. CDR3 DNA sequence: TGCGCCAGCAGCCGGGTGGCAGGGTCAACAGATACGCAGTATTTT. Its translation: CASSRVAGSTDTQYF.

This clone was detected only a few times. The rearrangement joins TRBV6-5 to TRBJ2-3, with TRBD2 identical over 7 bases. Germline CDR1 reads MNHEY; CDR2 reads SVGAGI. Unmatched junction bases numbered 6, after V lost 5 bases and J lost 7 bases. The CDR3 runs to 13 residues. CDR3 coding DNA: TGTGCCAGCAGTCTGGGGGGGAGAAATACGCAGTATTTT. It specifies CASSLGGRNTQYF.

The chain has TRBV10-1 and TRBJ1-1; 12 bases match TRBD1. CDR3 length equals 19 residues. Germline loops: CDR1 WNHNN, CDR2 SYGVQD (reference sequence). The junction had 17 bases not matched to a gene; V was cut back by 3 bases and J by 6 bases. CDR3 coding DNA: TGCGCCAGCAGTGACGGAAGAACCGGGACAGGGGGCATCCAGGCTGAAGCTTTCTTT. Its protein is CASSDGRTGTGGIQAEAFF.

V is TRBV2 and J is TRBJ1-5, with 9 positions matching TRBD1. The junction had 7 bases not matched to a gene; V was cut back by 3 bases and J by 1 base. The CDR3 length is 17 residues. Germline CDR1 is SNHLY and CDR2 is FYNNEI. CDR3: CASSETGGAVSNQPQHF. The CDR3, as DNA: TGTGCCAGCAGTGAGACAGGGGGGGCGGTGAGCAATCAGCCCCAGCATTTT. The variable domain in full, with the rest retrieved from reference TRBV2 and TRBJ1-5, is EPEVTQTPSHQVTQMGQEVILRCVPISNHLYFYWYRQILGQKVEFLVSFYNNEISEKSEIFDDQFSVERPDGSNFTLKIRSTKLEDSAMYFCASSETGGAVSNQPQHFGDGTRLSIL.

The chain carries TRBV9 and TRBJ1-2; TRBD1 aligns across 7 bases. Per germline, CDR1 SGDLS and CDR2 YYNGEE. V was pared by 4 bases and J by 4 bases, with 13 bases of the junction left unmatched. This CDR3 contains 16 residues. CDR3 bases: TGTGCCAGCAGCCCGCCTAGACAGGGCCCCGGCTATGGCTACACCTTC. The encoded protein is CASSPPRQGPGYGYTF. Filled out from reference TRBV9 and TRBJ1-2, the complete variable domain reads DSGVTQTPKHLITATGQRVTLRCSPRSGDLSVYWYQQSLDQGLQFLIQYYNGEERAKGNILERFSAQQFPDLHSELNLSSLELGDSALYFCASSPPRQGPGYGYTFGSGTRLTVV.

The chain couples TRBV5-1 to TRBJ2-1; 10 nucleotides agree with TRBD2. The CDR3 has 17 residues. V dropped 4 bases and J dropped 1; count of bases not matched to a gene: 8. CDR1 and CDR2 (germline): SGHRS, YFSETQ. As DNA, the CDR3 is TGCGCCAGCAGCCCCCTAGCGGGAGTTGGGTCCTACAATGAGCAGTTCTTC. Protein product: CASSPLAGVGSYNEQFF.

The gene calls are TRBV28 and TRBJ2-7; D might be TRBD1 (6 bases). The CDR3 covers 15 residues. Trimming removed 5 bases at V and 2 bases at J, with 16 bases between. Looked up from germline, CDR1 is MDHEN and CDR2 is SYDVKM. CDR3 residues: CASSLQTGRAYEQYF. Written as DNA, the CDR3 is TGTGCCAGCAGTCTTCAGACAGGACGGGCCTACGAGCAGTACTTC.

V gene TRBV6-5 combines with J gene TRBJ1-2; 7 bases line up with TRBD1. The germline gives CDR1 MNHEY, CDR2 SVGAGI. V dropped 1 base and J dropped 6; count of bases not matched to a gene: 11. This CDR3 has 16 residues. As DNA, the CDR3 is TGTGCCAGCAGTTACTACCGACAGGGATATCAAAATGGCTACACCTTC. It is translated as CASSYYRQGYQNGYTF.

The V and J genes are TRBV29-1 and TRBJ2-3, with 9 bases identical to TRBD2. The CDR3 covers 13 residues. The V gene end was trimmed by 2 bases and the J gene end by 9 bases; junction bases not matched to a gene: 6. Germline loops: CDR1 SQVTM, CDR2 ANQGSEA. This CDR3 is CSVELAGVRTQYF. The CDR3 coding sequence is TGCAGCGTTGAATTAGCGGGAGTAAGGACGCAGTATTTT.

V usage is TRBV18 and J usage is TRBJ1-1; no definite D call. This CDR3 is built from 15 residues. The V gene's germline CDR1 is KGHSH and CDR2 LQKENI. Trimming removed 1 base from V and 0 bases from J, with 9 bases in between. CDR3 in DNA: TGTGCCAGCTCACCACGAGGAACGGTGAACACTGAAGCTTTCTTT. This gives the protein CASSPRGTVNTEAFF.

CDR3 in DNA: TGTGCCAGCAGCCAAGATGCGGGTACTAGCTCGCCCGGGGAGCTGTTTTTT. Translating it yields CASSQDAGTSSPGELFF. The V gene is TRBV4-2, the J gene TRBJ2-2, with D possibly matching TRBD2 (6 bases). This CDR3 spans 17 amino acids. V was pared by 0 bases and J by 6 bases, with 17 bases between. CDR1 LGHNA and CDR2 YNFKEQ come from the germline V gene.

The CDR3 reads CASSLTGGIEQYF. CDR3 coding DNA: TGTGCCAGCAGCCTTACAGGGGGCATAGAGCAGTACTTC. V and J are TRBV7-8 and TRBJ2-7; 9 nucleotides match TRBD1. From germline, CDR1 is SGHVS and CDR2 FQNEAQ. The V segment lost 5 bases and the J segment 7 bases; nucleotides outside the gene matches: 6. This CDR3 has 13 residues. Full variable domain (outside the CDR3, taken from reference TRBV7-8 and TRBJ2-7): GAGVSQSPRYKVAKRGQDVALRCDPISGHVSLFWYQQALGQGPEFLTYFQNEAQLDKSGLPSDRFFAERPEGSVSTLKIQRTQQEDSAVYLCASSLTGGIEQYFGPGTRLTVT.